Reported below is one TCR beta chain. V gave up 0 bases and J gave up 7 bases, with 8 bases separating them. The CDR3 is 12 amino acids. Germline V gives CDR1 SGHRS, CDR2 YFSETQ. Per the authors' pipeline: The assay estimated nucleated cells by amplifying reference gene primers. The repertoire was sequenced with immunoSEQ multiplex PCR; TCRdb's copy has only in-frame clones and lacks some. The V and J calls and the clone size are those of that table, but D and trimming were determined from the DNA. Among roughly 200,000 clones, 65% to 90% were seen once, and the ten largest hold approximately 1.4%. The data stem from a study of blood T cell repertoires in COVID-19. Study in general: Acute and convalescent COVID-19 specimens originated in the United States, Italy and Spain. T cells, B-cell-depleted T cells, or PBMCs provided the cDNA or gDNA that served as material.

This TCR was sampled from a human donor in a cohort sampled during active COVID-19. What was sequenced was peripheral blood. The chain recombines TRBV5-1 with TRBJ2-7, with D possibly TRBD1 on 5 matching bases. The CDR3 sequence is CASSLAGREQYF. CDR3 bases: TGCGCCAGCAGCTTGGCAGGGCGGGAGCAGTACTTC.